Below, 24 T cell receptor beta chains from the same sample are listed, as sequenced in a study of STAT3 mutations in large granular lymphocyte leukemia. The repertoire was sequenced with immunoSEQ multiplex PCR; TCRdb's copy has only in-frame clones and lacks some. The sample has about 15,000 clones, around nine tenths seen once. No cognate antigen is known for these TCRs. Notes on the study in general: At least one immunodominant TCR beta clonotype appeared in every T-cell large granular lymphocyte leukemia patient.

What was sequenced was peripheral blood mononuclear cells. The receptors originated from a woman between 45 and 60 years old with T-cell large granular lymphocyte leukemia. Some clones in this sample may be carry-over from other donors' samples.

This clone showed up just a few times. CDR3 residues: CASTLGSSGNTIYF. The CDR3 nucleotides read TGCGCCAGCACTCTGGGAAGCTCTGGAAACACCATATATTTT. The chain employs TRBV5-1 and TRBJ1-3; D unresolved. V was pared by 6 bases and J by 0 bases, with 10 bases between. This CDR3 comprises 14 residues. Looked up from germline, CDR1 is SGHRS and CDR2 is YFSETQ.

This chain joins TRBV5-8 and TRBJ1-5; D possibly corresponds to TRBD1 (6 bases). With 5 bases removed from V and 3 bases from J, the gap between germline ends came to 15 bases. The CDR3 consists of 15 residues. The V gene's germline CDR1 is SGHTS and CDR2 YDEGEE. The CDR3 region has the DNA TGTGCCAGCAGGGCGTGGGAGGGGGTCAATCAGCCCCAGCATTTT. It translates to CASRAWEGVNQPQHF.

The chain uses TRBV5-8 and TRBJ2-3; D ambiguous. This CDR3 region has 14 residues. CDR1 is SGHTS and CDR2 is YDEGEE in the germline V gene. Trimming took 0 bases from V and 4 from J, leaving 9 bases between them. CDR3 nucleotide sequence: TGTGCCAGCAGCTTGGACCCTGAAGCAGATACGCAGTATTTT. It codes for CASSLDPEADTQYF.

V gene TRBV7-3 combines with J gene TRBJ2-5; D might be TRBD2 (6 bases). Between the trimmed V and J ends, which lost 5 bases and 5 bases, there was a span of 15 bases. Germline CDR1 and CDR2: SGHTA and FQGTGA. This CDR3 contains 14 residues. CDR3 in DNA: TGTGCCAGCAGCCCGAGTGGGGGAGGCGAGACCCAGTACTTC. This codes for CASSPSGGGETQYF.

Only a few counts were recorded for this clone. The sample contains more than one DNA sequence encoding this CDR3. The CDR3, as DNA: TGTGCCAGCAGCCTACGGACGGGCTCCTACGAGCAGTACTTC. Encoded protein: CASSLRTGSYEQYF. This sequence joins TRBV7-2 and TRBJ2-7; D unclear. Deletions cut 5 bases from V and 0 bases from J, with 11 bases between. Germline CDR1 reads SGHTA; CDR2 reads FQGNSA. The CDR3 contains 14 residues.

The sample holds one count of this clone. The chain is built from TRBV6-6 and TRBJ2-1; TRBD2 might be the D (5 bases). The V gene lost 1 base and the J gene lost 7 bases, with 14 bases spanning the gap. The CDR3 extends over 15 amino acids. Per germline, CDR1 MNHNY and CDR2 SVGAGI (reference sequence). The CDR3 here is CASSYLLDTRNEQFF. CDR3 DNA: TGTGCCAGCAGTTACTTGCTGGATACTAGGAATGAGCAGTTCTTC.

The gene calls are TRBV7-9 and TRBJ2-2, with 9 bases identical to TRBD2. The germline V gene encodes CDR1 SEHNR and CDR2 FQNEAQ (reference sequence). CDR3 length: 15 amino acids. The V and J ends lost 6 bases and 4 bases, in that order; junction bases with no gene match: 6. DNA for the CDR3: TGTGCCAGCAGGGTAGCGGGAGCGGTCACCGGGGAGCTGTTTTTT. Its protein is CASRVAGAVTGELFF.

The chain joins TRBV7-8 to TRBJ2-1, with 7 bases aligning to TRBD1. Losses at the gene ends were 6 bases for V and 4 bases for J; bases not matched to a gene: 9. Germline-derived CDR1 and CDR2 are SGHVS and FQNEAQ. This CDR3 comprises 15 residues. This CDR3 is CASSLRQGPYNEQFF. CDR3 nucleotide sequence: TGTGCCAGCAGTTTAAGACAGGGTCCTTACAATGAGCAGTTCTTC.

This clone has just one count. J is TRBJ2-1 and V is TRBV7-8; 10 nucleotides align to TRBD2. The CDR3 runs to 19 residues. V lost 2 bases and J lost 7; bases outside the gene matches: 17. Germline V gene sequence: CDR1 SGHVS, CDR2 FQNEAQ. This CDR3 reads CASSLRTGRASGRRNEQFF. CDR3 nucleotides: TGTGCCAGCAGCTTAAGGACAGGGAGGGCTAGCGGGAGAAGGAATGAGCAGTTCTTC.

The chain links TRBV5-1 to TRBJ2-6; a weak D match, TRBD2 (6 bases). Trimming stripped 4 bases from V and 4 bases from J, with 12 bases between. CDR1 and CDR2 (germline): SGHRS, YFSETQ. CDR3 length equals 15 residues. The CDR3 bases are TGCGCCAGCAGCGGCGCGGGGTTAGGGGCCAACGTCCTGACTTTC. Protein product: CASSGAGLGANVLTF.

This clone appeared a single time. The chain employs TRBV7-9 and TRBJ2-1; 7 bases fit TRBD2. Germline CDR1 is SEHNR and CDR2 is FQNEAQ (reference sequence). The V and J ends lost 1 base and 8 bases, in that order; junction bases with no gene match: 8. The CDR3 covers 15 residues. The CDR3, as DNA: TGTGCCAGCAGCTTAGGGGGAGGGTTTAGATATGAGCAGTTCTTC. This gives the protein CASSLGGGFRYEQFF.

The V call is TRBV2, the J call TRBJ1-5; D is unresolved. The V and J ends lost 9 bases and 4 bases respectively, with 13 bases between them. The CDR3 extends over 13 amino acids. Germline V gene lookup returns CDR1 SNHLY and CDR2 FYNNEI. CDR3: CASGVAPNQPQHF. The CDR3 DNA is TGTGCCAGTGGAGTGGCCCCAAATCAGCCCCAGCATTTT.

The chain recombines TRBV6-1 with TRBJ2-3, with D uncertain. From germline, CDR1 is MNHNS and CDR2 SASEGT. This CDR3 has 12 residues. V lost 3 bases and J lost 4, with 5 bases in between. The CDR3 sequence is CASSDLADTQYF. The CDR3 region has the DNA TGTGCCAGCAGTGACCTCGCAGATACGCAGTATTTT.

This sequence joins TRBV18 and TRBJ1-1; D call uncertain. Between the trimmed V and J ends, which lost 5 bases and 2 bases, there was a span of 9 bases. Germline values: CDR1 KGHSH, CDR2 LQKENI. CDR3 length: 13 amino acids. CDR3 in amino acids: CASSEGINTEAFF. The CDR3 coding sequence is TGTGCCAGCTCAGAAGGGATAAACACTGAAGCTTTCTTT.

This chain uses TRBV18 with TRBJ2-6, with unresolved D. CDR1 and CDR2 (germline): KGHSH, LQKENI. This CDR3 is 14 amino acids long. Trimming removed 6 bases at V and 2 bases at J, with 8 bases between. CDR3 sequence reads: CASSHSPGANVLTF. CDR3 DNA: TGTGCCAGCTCGCACAGCCCTGGGGCCAACGTCCTGACTTTC.

V is TRBV5-6 and J is TRBJ1-1; D is perhaps TRBD1 (5 bases). V shed 3 bases and J shed 6 bases, with 18 bases lying between them. The CDR3 extends over 15 amino acids. CDR1 and CDR2 from the germline V gene are SGHDT and YYEEEE. CDR3 coding DNA: TGTGCCAGCAGCTCCTATGCCGGGGCGAAAGCTGAAGCTTTCTTT. Translating it yields CASSSYAGAKAEAFF.

The chain recombines TRBV28 with TRBJ2-7; TRBD1 aligns across 7 bases. The J segment lost 6 bases and the V segment lost 6 bases, leaving 14 bases of the junction unmatched. CDR1 MDHEN and CDR2 SYDVKM come from the germline V gene. This CDR3 contains 15 residues. The CDR3 is CASRPRQGTLSEQYF. The CDR3 DNA follows: TGTGCCAGCAGACCTCGACAGGGAACGCTCTCCGAGCAGTACTTC. Supplemented by reference TRBV28 and TRBJ2-7, the full variable domain reads DVKVTQSSRYLVKRTGEKVFLECVQDMDHENMFWYRQDPGLGLRLIYFSYDVKMKEKGDIPEGYSVSREKKERFSLILESASTNQTSMYLCASRPRQGTLSEQYFGPGTRLTVT.

V usage is TRBV18 and J usage is TRBJ2-3; 11 bases fit TRBD2. V dropped 3 bases and J dropped 6; count of bases not matched to a gene: 8. Germline-derived CDR1 and CDR2 are KGHSH and LQKENI. The CDR3 is 16 amino acids. The CDR3 DNA reads as TGTGCCAGCTCACCGACTAGCGGGAACATAGGGGATACGCAGTATTTT. Amino acid sequence: CASSPTSGNIGDTQYF.

This chain uses TRBV9 with TRBJ1-4; D unclear. The V and J ends lost 0 bases and 6 bases respectively, with 12 bases between them. Germline CDR1 and CDR2: SGDLS and YYNGEE. The CDR3 runs 15 residues. CDR3 nucleotides: TGTGCCAGCAGCGTAGCGGGCGGGGAGTATGAAAAACTGTTTTTT. It translates to CASSVAGGEYEKLFF.

V is TRBV7-9 and J is TRBJ2-1; D could derive from TRBD1 or TRBD2 (5 bases each). The CDR3 sequence is 14 residues long. V was shortened by 3 bases and J by 5 bases, with 11 bases between the two germline ends. Germline values: CDR1 SEHNR, CDR2 FQNEAQ (reference sequence). The CDR3 coding sequence is TGTGCCAGCAGCTTGTCAGGGACCAACAATGAGCAGTTCTTC. Its translation is CASSLSGTNNEQFF.

The V gene is TRBV18, the J gene TRBJ2-5, with 8 bases that match TRBD1. V gave up 3 bases and J gave up 2 bases; unmatched junction bases: 5. The CDR3 contains 15 residues. Germline CDR1 KGHSH, CDR2 LQKENI. DNA for the CDR3: TGTGCCAGCTCACCTAGGACAGGGATGCAAGAGACCCAGTACTTC. This gives the protein CASSPRTGMQETQYF.

The gene calls are TRBV5-1 and TRBJ2-7; TRBD1 aligns across 9 bases. Germline values: CDR1 SGHRS, CDR2 YFSETQ. The CDR3 extends over 16 amino acids. The V gene end was trimmed by 3 bases and the J gene end by 3 bases; junction bases not matched to a gene: 10. CDR3 sequence: CASSSLRDRELYEQYF. CDR3 coding DNA: TGCGCCAGCAGCTCACTCCGGGACAGGGAACTCTACGAGCAGTACTTC.

This rearrangement joins TRBV28 to TRBJ1-5; D uncertain. CDR3 length: 15 residues. The germline CDR1 and CDR2 sequences are MDHEN and SYDVKM. V was cut by 6 bases and J by 2 bases, with 14 bases left in between. CDR3 DNA: TGTGCCAGCAGCCCTAACCGTCATGGCAATCAGCCCCAGCATTTT. Amino acid sequence: CASSPNRHGNQPQHF.

The V gene is TRBV13, the J gene TRBJ1-5; D remains ambiguous. CDR3 length: 15 residues. Trimming pared 2 bases from V and 0 bases from J, leaving 8 bases between. CDR1 and CDR2 from the germline V gene are PRHDT and FYEKMQ (reference sequence). CDR3 nucleotide sequence: TGTGCCAGCAGCTTATCCCGATATAGCAATCAGCCCCAGCATTTT. Translating gives CASSLSRYSNQPQHF.